The 15 T cell receptor beta chains reported below all come from one sample, sequenced in a study of T cells in Graves' hyperthyroidism and ophthalmopathy. Amplification targeted TCR beta CDR3 regions from RNA transcripts. The HTBI primer set was used in a first-round RT-PCR of the TCR CDR3. TCRdb called the multiplex PCR reads again in MiXCR, with one record for every CDR3 protein. The sample lists about 480,000 distinct CDR3 sequences; approximately 14% were seen once. The source material was blood. The receptors derive from a woman aged 18-29 years with Graves' hyperthyroidism.

This clonotype was found many times. J is TRBJ1-2 and V is TRBV18; the match to TRBD1 covers 7 bases. CDR1 is KGHSH and CDR2 is LQKENI in the germline V gene. The V and J ends lost 4 bases and 6 bases, in that order; junction bases with no gene match: 11. The CDR3 spans 15 residues. CDR3 nucleotides: TGTGCCAGCTCACTCAACAGGGGCGCGGAAGATGGCTACACCTTC. The encoded protein is CASSLNRGAEDGYTF.

The chain carries TRBV9 and TRBJ1-6; D perhaps matches TRBD1 (5 bases). The CDR3 totals 14 residues. Germline CDR1 SGDLS, CDR2 YYNGEE. V shed 3 bases and J shed 4 bases, with 8 bases lying between them. This CDR3 is CASSATAYNSPLHF. Here the CDR3 DNA reads TGTGCCAGCAGCGCGACAGCGTATAATTCACCCCTCCACTTT. The full variable domain, completed using reference TRBV9 and TRBJ1-6, is DSGVTQTPKHLITATGQRVTLRCSPRSGDLSVYWYQQSLDQGLQFLIQYYNGEERAKGNILERFSAQQFPDLHSELNLSSLELGDSALYFCASSATAYNSPLHFGNGTRLTVT.

This clonotype has a count of ten or more. The chain links TRBV30 to TRBJ1-2; D is uncertain. V shed 0 bases and J shed 7 bases, with 12 bases lying between them. The CDR3 covers 13 residues. Germline loops: CDR1 GTSNPN, CDR2 SVGIG (reference sequence). The CDR3 DNA reads TGTGCCTGGAGTGTACATGACCGGGGTGGCTACACCTTC. It translates to CAWSVHDRGGYTF.

This clonotype was observed many times. The genes are TRBV27 and TRBJ2-7; maybe TRBD1 (6 bases). The ends were cut back, 0 bases at V and 1 base at J, with 10 bases in the middle. CDR3 length: 15 amino acids. In germline, CDR1 is MNHEY, CDR2 SMNVEV (reference sequence). CDR3 in DNA: TGTGCCAGCAGTTTATCGGTACAGGGATCCTACGAGCAGTACTTC. Protein: CASSLSVQGSYEQYF.

At least ten counts were recorded for this clonotype. The gene calls are TRBV27 and TRBJ2-3; tentatively, D is TRBD1 (6 bases). The germline V and J ends were trimmed by 0 bases and 5 bases, with 18 bases remaining between them. This CDR3 region has 17 residues. Germline CDR1 and CDR2: MNHEY and SMNVEV (reference sequence). The CDR3 nucleotides are TGTGCCAGCAGTTTATCGATGGGGGCGCTTGGAGAAGATACGCAGTATTTT. Translation gives CASSLSMGALGEDTQYF.

This CDR3 is CASSLVVFGGQGGVAFF. In DNA, the CDR3 is TGCGCCAGCAGCTTGGTTGTATTTGGAGGACAGGGGGGAGTTGCTTTCTTT. The chain carries TRBV5-1 and TRBJ1-1; 10 bases are shared with TRBD1. Germline V gene sequence: CDR1 SGHRS, CDR2 YFSETQ. The CDR3 sequence is 17 residues long. V lost 0 bases and J lost 11; bases outside the gene matches: 16.

This clonotype has more than one count but fewer than ten. V and J are TRBV25-1 and TRBJ2-7, with TRBD1 as a possible D gene (6 bases). This CDR3 has 13 residues. Trimming pared 3 bases from V and 5 bases from J, leaving 11 bases between. Germline V lookup: CDR1 MGHDK, CDR2 SYGVNS. CDR3 nucleotide sequence: TGTGCCAGCAGTGACGGACAGCGGAACGAGCAGTACTTC. The encoded protein is CASSDGQRNEQYF.

The rearrangement joins TRBV29-1 to TRBJ2-1; 10 nucleotides match TRBD2. V gave up 2 bases and J gave up 8 bases; unmatched junction bases: 6. CDR3 length: 14 residues. Per the germline V gene, CDR1 is SQVTM and CDR2 is ANQGSEA. Written as DNA, the CDR3 is TGCAGCGTTGAACTTGCTAGCGGGGGCGATGAGCAGTTCTTC. Residues: CSVELASGGDEQFF.

There are many counts of this clonotype. J is TRBJ1-6 and V is TRBV7-9; D is ambiguous. This CDR3 region has 12 residues. The germline V and J ends were trimmed by 1 base and 8 bases, with 3 bases remaining between them. Per the germline V gene, CDR1 is SEHNR and CDR2 is FQNEAQ (reference sequence). The CDR3 reads CASSLGDSPLHF. DNA for the CDR3: TGTGCCAGCAGCTTAGGGGATTCACCCCTCCACTTT.

This clonotype was found many times. This chain links TRBV12-3 or TRBV12-4 with TRBJ1-2, with 9 nucleotides matching TRBD1. This CDR3 comprises 17 residues. The V and J ends lost 6 bases and 5 bases, in that order; junction bases with no gene match: 16. DNA of the CDR3: TGTGCCAGCAGCCCAACCGGGACAGGGTTTTCTTTTTATGGCTACACCTTC. Its protein product is CASSPTGTGFSFYGYTF.

This clonotype was counted between two and nine times. The chain couples TRBV7-3 to TRBJ1-1; a weak D match, TRBD1 (6 bases). V shed 2 bases and J shed 5 bases, with 9 bases lying between them. From germline, CDR1 is SGHTA and CDR2 FQGTGA. This CDR3 is 13 amino acids long. The CDR3 DNA reads as TGTGCCAGCAGCTTATGGGGGCAGACTGAAGCTTTCTTT. Its protein is CASSLWGQTEAFF.

This clonotype came up many times. V usage is TRBV3-1 and J usage is TRBJ1-1, with no clear D. This CDR3 region has 15 residues. V dropped 0 bases and J dropped 4 bases, with 12 bases sitting between them. CDR1 and CDR2 from the germline V gene are LGHDT and YNNKEL (reference sequence). CDR3 sequence reads: CASSQDLPRGTEAFF. The CDR3 DNA is TGTGCCAGCAGCCAAGACCTTCCTCGAGGCACTGAAGCTTTCTTT.

There are a few counts of this clonotype. The chain is built from TRBV4-1 and TRBJ1-2; no definite D call. The germline V and J ends were trimmed by 2 bases and 6 bases, with 7 bases remaining between them. The germline gives CDR1 MGHRA, CDR2 YSYEKL. This CDR3 is built from 12 residues. CDR3: CASSQPTDGYTF. In DNA, the CDR3 is TGCGCCAGCAGCCAACCTACAGATGGCTACACCTTC.

This clonotype was counted only a few times. The chain couples TRBV9 to TRBJ1-6; D is possibly TRBD1 (5 bases). The CDR3 runs 17 residues. Trimming removed 3 bases at V and 0 bases at J, with 13 bases between. Germline values: CDR1 SGDLS, CDR2 YYNGEE. Written as DNA, the CDR3 is TGTGCCAGCAGCGCCCAGACAGTAAACTCCTATAATTCACCCCTCCACTTT. It specifies CASSAQTVNSYNSPLHF.

The V and J genes are TRBV9 and TRBJ1-3; D unclear. From germline, CDR1 is SGDLS and CDR2 YYNGEE. Trimming shortened V by 3 bases and J by 5 bases, and 6 bases separated the two germline ends. CDR3 length equals 12 residues. CDR3: CASSATRNTIYF. The CDR3 DNA reads as TGTGCCAGCAGCGCTACAAGAAACACCATATATTTT.